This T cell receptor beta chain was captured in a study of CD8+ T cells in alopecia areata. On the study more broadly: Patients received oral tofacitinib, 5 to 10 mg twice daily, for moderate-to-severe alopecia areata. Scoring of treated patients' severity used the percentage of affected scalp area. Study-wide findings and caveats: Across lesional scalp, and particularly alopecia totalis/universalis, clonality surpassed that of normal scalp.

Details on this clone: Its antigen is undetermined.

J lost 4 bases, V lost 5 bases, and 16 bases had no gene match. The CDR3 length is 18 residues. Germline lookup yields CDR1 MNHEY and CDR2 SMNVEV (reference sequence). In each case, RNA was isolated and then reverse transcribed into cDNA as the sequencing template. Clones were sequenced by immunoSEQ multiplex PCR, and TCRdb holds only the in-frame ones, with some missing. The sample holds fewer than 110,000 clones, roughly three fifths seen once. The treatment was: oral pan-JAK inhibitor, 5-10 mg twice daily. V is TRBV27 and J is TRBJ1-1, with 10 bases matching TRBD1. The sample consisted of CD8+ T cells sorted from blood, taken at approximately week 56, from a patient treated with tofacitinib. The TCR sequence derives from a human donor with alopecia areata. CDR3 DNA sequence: TGTGCCAGCAGTCCTGCCCCCCGGGACAGGGGATATCTCACTGAAGCTTTCTTT. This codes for CASSPAPRDRGYLTEAFF.